The sequence of this TCR beta chain was determined in a study of blood T cell repertoires in COVID-19. Across the whole study: The United States, Italy and Spain supplied acute and convalescent COVID-19 samples. PBMCs, B-cell-depleted T cells, or T cells provided the cDNA or gDNA that made up the material.

Original analysis: Amplification of reference gene primers was used by the study to estimate nucleated cell counts. The method was immunoSEQ multiplex PCR; TCRdb's version includes in-frame clones alone and lacks a portion of them. D and trimming come from the DNA, and the V and J calls and clone size come from that table. In the table there are about 100,000 clones, roughly 87% of which are singletons. The CDR3 spans 17 residues. With V trimmed by 0 bases and J by 6 bases, 13 bases remained unmatched. The germline CDR1 and CDR2 sequences are SQVTM and ANQGSEA. The chain has TRBV29-1 and TRBJ1-4; 7 bases agree with TRBD1. Sequenced: peripheral blood. The clonotype comes from a man between 25 and 39 years old in a cohort sampled during active COVID-19. Here the CDR3 reads CSVEDFPDRVGDEKLFF. The DNA of the CDR3 is TGCAGCGTTGAAGACTTCCCCGACAGGGTCGGGGATGAAAAACTGTTTTTT.